What follows describes a single T cell receptor beta chain. Germline V gives CDR1 MNHEY, CDR2 SMNVEV (reference sequence). The length of the CDR3 is 15 residues. V lost 3 bases, J lost 4 bases, and 12 bases lay in between. This sample was included in a study of blood T cell repertoires in COVID-19. Here immunoSEQ multiplex PCR was the method, and the copy in TCRdb shows in-frame clones only, minus some. Of roughly 230,000 clones listed, approximately 88% are singletons. The V call is TRBV27, the J call TRBJ2-2, with a tentative D call TRBD2 (6 bases). Sequencing was done on a sample of peripheral blood. The receptor comes from a man aged 40-49 years with acute or convalescent COVID-19. This CDR3 is CASSLEGPGTGELFF. DNA of the CDR3: TGTGCCAGCAGTTTGGAGGGACCGGGCACCGGGGAGCTGTTTTTT.